Listed below are T cell receptor beta chains from one sample, sequenced in a study of T cells in Graves' hyperthyroidism and ophthalmopathy. MiXCR, run by TCRdb on the multiplex PCR reads, gives a single entry per CDR3 protein. The data contain some 200,000 distinct CDR3 sequences, roughly a sixth of them singletons. The sample was blood. Receptors were obtained from a man over 45 with Graves' hyperthyroidism. The CDR3 runs from the conserved cysteine through the conserved F or W. Fields, in order: V gene, J gene, D gene, clone size, CDR3 DNA, CDR3 protein. The D gene is left open where the match is weak. Clone size is shown for a subset of rows, as once, few, many or a class of expanded clone.

V: TRBV11-3
J: TRBJ1-1
D: TRBD1
size: many
DNA: TGTGCCAGCAGCTCAACAGGGGTGAACACTGAAGCTTTCTTT
CDR3: CASSSTGVNTEAFF

V: TRBV27
J: TRBJ1-1
D: NA
size: many
DNA: TGTGCCTCTAGACCAGGTAGTAACACTGAAGCTTTCTTT
CDR3: CASRPGSNTEAFF

V: TRBV11-1
J: TRBJ2-1
D: TRBD2
size: many
DNA: TGTGCCAGCAGCGCCAGCGGGAGCTTCTACAATGAGCAGTTCTTC
CDR3: CASSASGSFYNEQFF

V: TRBV2
J: TRBJ2-2
D: TRBD1
size: NA
DNA: TGTGCCAGCAATCTGGACAGGGCGACGAACACCGGGGAGCTGTTTTTT
CDR3: CASNLDRATNTGELFF

V: TRBV2
J: TRBJ2-5
D: TRBD2
size: few
DNA: TGTGCCAGCAGTGAAGCGGTCGTAGTTGTGGGGGGGCAAGAGACCCAGTACTTC
CDR3: CASSEAVVVVGGQETQYF

V: TRBV11-3
J: TRBJ2-7
D: TRBD2
size: many
DNA: TGTGCCAGCAGCGGACTAGCGGGCAGCTCTAAAGCCTACGAGCAGTACTTC
CDR3: CASSGLAGSSKAYEQYF

V: TRBV6-1
J: TRBJ1-1
D: NA
size: many
DNA: TGTGCCAGCAGTCTAGGGGTTTTTTTCGGCACGGAAACTGAAGCTTTCTTT
CDR3: CASSLGVFFGTETEAFF

V: TRBV19
J: TRBJ1-2
D: TRBD1
size: NA
DNA: TGTGCCAGTAGAACTACAGGGGGCGCTGGCTACACCTTC
CDR3: CASRTTGGAGYTF

V: TRBV27
J: TRBJ2-2
D: NA
size: few
DNA: TGTGCCAGCAGTCGAACAGGGCACACCGGGGAGCTGTTTTTT
CDR3: CASSRTGHTGELFF

V: TRBV18
J: TRBJ2-5
D: NA
size: many
DNA: TGTGCCAGCTCACCACCAGGGACTCAAGAGACCCAGTACTTC
CDR3: CASSPPGTQETQYF

V: TRBV18
J: TRBJ2-7
D: TRBD1
size: NA
DNA: TGTGCCAGCTCCCTGGGACAGGGGGCTCTCTACGAGCAGTACTTC
CDR3: CASSLGQGALYEQYF

V: TRBV7-2
J: TRBJ2-2
D: TRBD1
size: few
DNA: TGTGCCAGCAGCTCCGGGACAGGGGGCTTTCTCAACACCGGGGAGCTGTTTTTT
CDR3: CASSSGTGGFLNTGELFF

V: TRBV20-1
J: TRBJ2-3
D: TRBD2
size: many
DNA: TGCAGTGCTAGCCAGTCAAGGACTAGGCGGGTAGATACGCAGTATTTT
CDR3: CSASQSRTRRVDTQYF

V: TRBV7-8
J: TRBJ2-3
D: NA
size: few
DNA: TGTGCCAGCAACAATAGAAGGTTCACAGATACGCAGTATTTT
CDR3: CASNNRRFTDTQYF

V: TRBV4-3
J: TRBJ2-3
D: TRBD1
size: few
DNA: TGCGCCAGCAGCCAAGAGTTACAGGGGGTTGTAGATACGCAGTATTTT
CDR3: CASSQELQGVVDTQYF

V: TRBV30
J: TRBJ2-7
D: NA
size: many
DNA: TGTGCCTGGAGATATAGGGACTTGCCATCCTACGAGCAGTACTTC
CDR3: CAWRYRDLPSYEQYF

V: TRBV20-1
J: TRBJ2-5
D: NA
size: many
DNA: TGCAGTGCTACAGTTGGGGGGGCTAGCGCCCGGGAGACCCAGTACTTC
CDR3: CSATVGGASARETQYF

V: TRBV28
J: TRBJ2-3
D: TRBD1
size: many
DNA: TGTGCCAGCACCCTAGGACAGGGGCAAACAGATACGCAGTATTTT
CDR3: CASTLGQGQTDTQYF

V: TRBV7-8
J: TRBJ2-5
D: TRBD1
size: NA
DNA: TGTGCCAGCAGCTTAGCTGGGACAGGGATCGCCGAGACCCAGTACTTC
CDR3: CASSLAGTGIAETQYF

V: TRBV20-1
J: TRBJ2-3
D: NA
size: few
DNA: TGCAGTGCTAGAGAGGGGAGCTCCGGAGGGCAGTATTTT
CDR3: CSAREGSSGGQYF

V: TRBV6-2/TRBV6-3
J: TRBJ1-5
D: NA
size: NA
DNA: TGTGCCAGCAGTTACTCGACCAAGACAGCGTATAGCAATCAGCCCCAGCATTTT
CDR3: CASSYSTKTAYSNQPQHF

V: TRBV9
J: TRBJ1-1
D: NA
size: few
DNA: TGTGCCAGCAGCGTAATGGCAGAAATGAACACTGAAGCTTTCTTT
CDR3: CASSVMAEMNTEAFF

V: TRBV28
J: TRBJ2-3
D: NA
size: many
DNA: TGTGCCAGCAGGGCCCGAAGGGGGGGAAGAGCCACAGATACGCAGTATTTT
CDR3: CASRARRGGRATDTQYF

V: TRBV4-1
J: TRBJ1-1
D: NA
size: NA
DNA: TGCGCCAGCAGCCAATGGGACGAGGGCACTGAAGCTTTCTTT
CDR3: CASSQWDEGTEAFF

V: TRBV5-1
J: TRBJ2-5
D: TRBD1
size: many
DNA: TGCGCCAGCCAGGGGACAGGAGGACCAGAGACCCAGTACTTC
CDR3: CASQGTGGPETQYF

V: TRBV20-1
J: TRBJ1-1
D: NA
size: many
DNA: TGCAGTGCTAGATATAGGGCAAAAGCTTTCTTT
CDR3: CSARYRAKAFF

V: TRBV18
J: TRBJ1-5
D: TRBD1
size: many
DNA: TGTGCCAGCTCACCGGGACAGCGACAGCCCCAGCATTTT
CDR3: CASSPGQRQPQHF

V: TRBV30
J: TRBJ1-5
D: NA
size: NA
DNA: TGTGCCTGGAACACAGAGTCCAATCAGCCCCAGCATTTT
CDR3: CAWNTESNQPQHF

V: TRBV7-9
J: TRBJ1-1
D: NA
size: NA
DNA: TGTGCCAGCAGCGGCAGGCCAATAACTTTGAACACTGAAGCTTTCTTT
CDR3: CASSGRPITLNTEAFF

V: TRBV20-1
J: TRBJ2-7
D: NA
size: few
DNA: TGCAGTGCTACACAGGGCTACGAGCAGTACTTC
CDR3: CSATQGYEQYF

V: TRBV4-1
J: TRBJ2-1
D: NA
size: once
DNA: TGCGCCAGCAGCCAAGAACTAAGGGGTTACAATGAGCAGTTCTTC
CDR3: CASSQELRGYNEQFF

V: TRBV9
J: TRBJ2-5
D: TRBD1
size: NA
DNA: TGTGCCAGCGCTAGGGGACCGGACAGGGAGTACCAAGAGACCCAGTACTTC
CDR3: CASARGPDREYQETQYF

V: TRBV29-1
J: TRBJ2-7
D: NA
size: NA
DNA: TGCAGCGCTGGGGGGACCGGGGCAGGACGGGAGCAGTACTTC
CDR3: CSAGGTGAGREQYF

V: TRBV2
J: TRBJ2-3
D: NA
size: once
DNA: TGTGCCAGCAGTGTAGTGGGTAGGGGGAGAACAGATACGCAGTATTTT
CDR3: CASSVVGRGRTDTQYF

V: TRBV20-1
J: TRBJ2-7
D: NA
size: few
DNA: TGCAGTGCTAGCCGGGTTAGTTATTCCTACGAGCAGTACTTC
CDR3: CSASRVSYSYEQYF

V: TRBV27
J: TRBJ2-3
D: TRBD2
size: once
DNA: TGTGCCAGCACCAGGACTAGCGGGAGTGTTACAGATACGCAGTATTTT
CDR3: CASTRTSGSVTDTQYF

V: TRBV29-1
J: TRBJ2-7
D: NA
size: many
DNA: TGCAGCGGGGGTGCTGGGCCCTACGAGCAGTACTTC
CDR3: CSGGAGPYEQYF

V: TRBV28
J: TRBJ2-3
D: NA
size: many
DNA: TGTGCCAGCAGTTTTCCATCTAGTGGGGGCACAGATACGCAGTATTTT
CDR3: CASSFPSSGGTDTQYF

V: TRBV10-3
J: TRBJ2-6
D: NA
size: few
DNA: TGTGCCACCTGGGACTCTGGGGCCAACGTCCTGACTTTC
CDR3: CATWDSGANVLTF

V: TRBV10-3
J: TRBJ2-7
D: NA
size: many
DNA: TGTGCCATCAGTGAGGTGGGGGCCAACGAGCAGTACTTC
CDR3: CAISEVGANEQYF

V: TRBV20-1
J: TRBJ1-6
D: NA
size: NA
DNA: TGCAGTGGTGGGGAAGATAGTGGGGTTTCACCCCCCCACTTT
CDR3: CSGGEDSGVSPPHF

V: TRBV6-1
J: TRBJ2-6
D: NA
size: NA
DNA: TGTGCCAGCAGTGAGAGTCTCTCTGGGGCCAACGTCCTGACTTTC
CDR3: CASSESLSGANVLTF

V: TRBV7-8
J: TRBJ2-5
D: TRBD1
size: few
DNA: TGTGCCAGCAGCCCGCTACCGGGACAGGGTGGGAACCAAGAGACCCAGTACTTC
CDR3: CASSPLPGQGGNQETQYF

V: TRBV2
J: TRBJ2-7
D: TRBD2
size: NA
DNA: TGTGCCAGCAGAGGGCGGGAGAACTCCTACGAGCAGTACTTC
CDR3: CASRGRENSYEQYF

V: TRBV14
J: TRBJ2-5
D: NA
size: NA
DNA: TGTGCCAGCAGCCGCAGGGCATGGGAGACCCAGTACTTC
CDR3: CASSRRAWETQYF